The present TCR beta chain was sequenced within a study of T cell repertoires in cytomegalovirus infection. Study at large: Newly reported HLA-C-restricted and thoroughly characterized HLA-B-restricted CMV epitopes were employed. Public TCR beta signature analysis indicated the presence of both CMV infection and matching HLA type. Study-level results: CMV carriers having the relevant HLA were flagged by cumulative public TCR beta family frequency. Dominant in the ex vivo response were TCR beta clonotypes restricted by HLA-C and specific for CMV.

In the case of this clonotype: Its specificity is unknown. Possible read error: a much larger clone is one base away.

From the reads, TCRdb called clonotypes with MiXCR, one entry per CDR3 protein. In the table there are roughly 90,000 distinct CDR3 sequences, about 24% of which are singletons. Germline CDR1 reads MNHEY; CDR2 reads SVGEGT. The ends were cut back, 3 bases at V and 0 bases at J, with 15 bases in the middle. There are 17 residues in the CDR3. This sequence was found in a human donor in good health (CMV status not recorded). Some clones in this sample may be carry-over from other donors' samples. The specimen comprised CD8+ T cells from cultured PBMCs, sampled from culture after CMV antigen stimulation. V and J are TRBV6-2 or TRBV6-3 and TRBJ2-1; D remains ambiguous. The CDR3 here is CASSYCPTQSSYNEQFF. CDR3 in DNA: TGTGCCAGCAGTTATTGTCCGACCCAAAGCTCCTACAATGAGCAGTTCTTC.